This T cell receptor (beta chain) was captured by sequencing in a study of Ad26.COV2.S vaccination and SARS-CoV-2 variants. Study overall: The donor belonged to the COV1001 Ad26.COV2.S trial arm.

In regard to this clone: Its specificity is unknown.

Treatment indicated: roughly 19 received Ad26.COV2.S at low or high dose, single or two shots; about 5 received placebo; per-sample allocation not given. On day 63 after the first injection, vaccine and placebo recipients gave samples. Study-level points and caveats: Recipients given vaccine exceeded placebo recipients in spike-specific TCR breadth. Reports say spike-specific CD8+ and CD4+ T cell responses covered substantial breadth after vaccination.

Generated by immunoSEQ multiplex PCR, the TCRdb table keeps only in-frame clones and is missing some. The repertoire holds roughly 700,000 clones, with about 90% as singletons. Trimming left V 5 bases short and J 4 bases short, with 18 bases between. CDR1 is MNHEY, CDR2 SVGAGI, per germline. This CDR3 spans 15 amino acids. The chain has TRBV6-5 and TRBJ2-7, with D perhaps being TRBD1 or TRBD2 (5 bases each). This TCR was sampled from a person aged 18-60 years who received the Ad26.COV2.S COVID-19 vaccine or a placebo. Source: peripheral blood, taken in a trial of Ad26.COV2.S vaccine versus placebo. Here the CDR3 reads CASSRGSGMAYEQYF. For the CDR3, the DNA is TGTGCCAGCAGTAGGGGTTCCGGGATGGCGTACGAGCAGTACTTC.